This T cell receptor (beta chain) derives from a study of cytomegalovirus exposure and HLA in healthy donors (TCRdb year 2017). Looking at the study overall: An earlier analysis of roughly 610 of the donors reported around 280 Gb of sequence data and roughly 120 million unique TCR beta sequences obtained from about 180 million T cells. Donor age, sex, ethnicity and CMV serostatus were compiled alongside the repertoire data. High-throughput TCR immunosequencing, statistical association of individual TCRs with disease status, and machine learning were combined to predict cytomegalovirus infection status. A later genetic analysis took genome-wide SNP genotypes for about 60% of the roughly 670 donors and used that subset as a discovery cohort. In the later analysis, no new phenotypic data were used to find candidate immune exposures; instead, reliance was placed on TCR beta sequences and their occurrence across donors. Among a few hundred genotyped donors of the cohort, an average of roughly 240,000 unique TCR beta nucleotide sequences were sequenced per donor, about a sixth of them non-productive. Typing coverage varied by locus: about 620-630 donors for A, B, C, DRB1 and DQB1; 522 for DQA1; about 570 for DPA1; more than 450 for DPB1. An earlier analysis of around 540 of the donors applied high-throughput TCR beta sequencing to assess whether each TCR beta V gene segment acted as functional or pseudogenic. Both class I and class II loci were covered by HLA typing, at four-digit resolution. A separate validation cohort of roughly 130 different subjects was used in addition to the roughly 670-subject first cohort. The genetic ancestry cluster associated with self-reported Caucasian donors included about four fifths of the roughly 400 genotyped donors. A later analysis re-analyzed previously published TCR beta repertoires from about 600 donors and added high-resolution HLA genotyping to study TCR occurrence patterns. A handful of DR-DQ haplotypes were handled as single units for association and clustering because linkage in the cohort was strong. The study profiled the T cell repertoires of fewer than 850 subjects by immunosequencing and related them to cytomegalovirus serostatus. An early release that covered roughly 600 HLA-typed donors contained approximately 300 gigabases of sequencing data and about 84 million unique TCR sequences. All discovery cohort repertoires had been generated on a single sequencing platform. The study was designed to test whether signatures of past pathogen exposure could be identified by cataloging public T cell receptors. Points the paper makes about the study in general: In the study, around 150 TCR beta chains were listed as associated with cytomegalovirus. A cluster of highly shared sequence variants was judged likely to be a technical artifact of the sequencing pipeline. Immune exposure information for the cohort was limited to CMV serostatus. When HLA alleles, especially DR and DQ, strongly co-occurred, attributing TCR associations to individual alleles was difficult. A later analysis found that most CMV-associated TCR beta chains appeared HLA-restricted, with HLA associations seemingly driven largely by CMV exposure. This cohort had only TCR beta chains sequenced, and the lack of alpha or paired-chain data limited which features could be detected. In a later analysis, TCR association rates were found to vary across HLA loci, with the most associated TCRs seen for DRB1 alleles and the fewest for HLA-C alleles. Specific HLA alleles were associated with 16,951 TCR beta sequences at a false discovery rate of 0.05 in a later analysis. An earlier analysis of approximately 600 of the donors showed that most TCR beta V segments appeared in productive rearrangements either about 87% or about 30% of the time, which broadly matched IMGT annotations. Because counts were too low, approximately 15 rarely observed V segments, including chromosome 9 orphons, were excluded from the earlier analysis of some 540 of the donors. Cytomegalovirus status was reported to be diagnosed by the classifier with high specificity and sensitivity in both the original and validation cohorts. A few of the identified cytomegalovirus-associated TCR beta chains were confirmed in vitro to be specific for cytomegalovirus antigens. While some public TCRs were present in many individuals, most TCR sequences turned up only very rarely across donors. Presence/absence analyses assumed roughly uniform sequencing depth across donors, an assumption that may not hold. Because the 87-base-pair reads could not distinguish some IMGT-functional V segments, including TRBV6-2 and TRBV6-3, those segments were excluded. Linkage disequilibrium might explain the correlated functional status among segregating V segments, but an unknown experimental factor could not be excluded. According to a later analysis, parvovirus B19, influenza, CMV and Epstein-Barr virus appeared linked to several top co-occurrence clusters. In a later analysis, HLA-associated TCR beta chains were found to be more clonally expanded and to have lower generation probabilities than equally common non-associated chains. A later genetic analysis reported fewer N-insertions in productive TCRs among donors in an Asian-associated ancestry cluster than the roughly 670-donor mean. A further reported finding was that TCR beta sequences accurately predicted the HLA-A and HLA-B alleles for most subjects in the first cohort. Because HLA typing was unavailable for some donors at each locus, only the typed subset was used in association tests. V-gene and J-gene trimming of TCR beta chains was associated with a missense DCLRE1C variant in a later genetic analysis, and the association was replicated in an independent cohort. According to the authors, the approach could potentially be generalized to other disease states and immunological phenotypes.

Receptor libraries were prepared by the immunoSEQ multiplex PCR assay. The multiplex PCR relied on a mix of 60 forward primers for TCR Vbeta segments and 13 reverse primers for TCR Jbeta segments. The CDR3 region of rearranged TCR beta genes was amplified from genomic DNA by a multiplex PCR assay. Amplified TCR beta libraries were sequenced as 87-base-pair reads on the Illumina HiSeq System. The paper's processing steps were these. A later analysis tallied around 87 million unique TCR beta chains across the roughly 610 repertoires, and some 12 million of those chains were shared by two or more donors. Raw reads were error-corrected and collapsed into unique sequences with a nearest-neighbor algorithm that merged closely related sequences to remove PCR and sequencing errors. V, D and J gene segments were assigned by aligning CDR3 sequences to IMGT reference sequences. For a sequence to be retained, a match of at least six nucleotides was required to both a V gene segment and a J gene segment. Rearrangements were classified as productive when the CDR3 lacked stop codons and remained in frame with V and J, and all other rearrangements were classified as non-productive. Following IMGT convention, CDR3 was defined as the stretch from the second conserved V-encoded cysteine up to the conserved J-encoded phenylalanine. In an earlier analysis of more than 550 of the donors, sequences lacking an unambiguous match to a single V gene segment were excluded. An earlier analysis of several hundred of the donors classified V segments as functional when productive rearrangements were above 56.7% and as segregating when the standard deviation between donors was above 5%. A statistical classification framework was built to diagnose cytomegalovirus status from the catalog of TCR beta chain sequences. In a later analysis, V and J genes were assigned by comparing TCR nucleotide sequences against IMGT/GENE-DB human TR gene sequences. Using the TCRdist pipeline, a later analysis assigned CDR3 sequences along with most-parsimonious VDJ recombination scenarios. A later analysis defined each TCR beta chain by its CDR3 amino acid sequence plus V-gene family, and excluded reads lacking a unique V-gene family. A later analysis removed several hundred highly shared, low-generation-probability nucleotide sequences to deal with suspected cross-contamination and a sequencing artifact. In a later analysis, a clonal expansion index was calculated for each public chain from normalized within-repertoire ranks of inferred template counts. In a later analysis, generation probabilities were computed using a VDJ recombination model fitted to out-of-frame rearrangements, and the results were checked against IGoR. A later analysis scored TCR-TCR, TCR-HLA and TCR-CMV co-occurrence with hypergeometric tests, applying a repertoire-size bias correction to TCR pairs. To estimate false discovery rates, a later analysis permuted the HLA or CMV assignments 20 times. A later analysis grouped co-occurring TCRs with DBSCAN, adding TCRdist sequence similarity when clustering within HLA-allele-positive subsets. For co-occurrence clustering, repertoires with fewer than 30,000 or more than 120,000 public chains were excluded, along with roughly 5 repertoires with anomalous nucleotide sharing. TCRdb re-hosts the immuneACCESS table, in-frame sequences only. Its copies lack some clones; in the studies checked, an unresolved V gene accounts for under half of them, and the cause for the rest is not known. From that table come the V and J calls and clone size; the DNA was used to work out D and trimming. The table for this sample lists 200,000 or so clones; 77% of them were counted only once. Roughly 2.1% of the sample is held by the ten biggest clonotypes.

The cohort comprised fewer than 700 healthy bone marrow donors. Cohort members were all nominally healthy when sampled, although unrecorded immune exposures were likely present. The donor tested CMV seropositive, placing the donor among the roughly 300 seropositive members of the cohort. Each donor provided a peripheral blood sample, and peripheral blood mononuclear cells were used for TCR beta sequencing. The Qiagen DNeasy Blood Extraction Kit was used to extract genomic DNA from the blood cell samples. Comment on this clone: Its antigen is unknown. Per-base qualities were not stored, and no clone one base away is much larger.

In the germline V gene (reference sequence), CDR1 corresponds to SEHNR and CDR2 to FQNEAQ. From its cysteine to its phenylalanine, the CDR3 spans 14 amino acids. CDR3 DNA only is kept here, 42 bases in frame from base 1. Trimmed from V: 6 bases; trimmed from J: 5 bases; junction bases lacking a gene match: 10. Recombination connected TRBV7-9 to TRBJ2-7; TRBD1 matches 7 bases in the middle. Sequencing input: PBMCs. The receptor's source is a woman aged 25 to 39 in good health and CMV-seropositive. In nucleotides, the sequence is TGTGCCAGCAGTGACAGGGTACCCTCGAACGAGCAGTACTTC. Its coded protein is CASSDRVPSNEQYF.